This T cell receptor (beta chain) is from a study of blood T cell repertoires in COVID-19. At the level of the study: The United States, Italy and Spain supplied acute and convalescent COVID-19 samples. The cDNA or gDNA used as material had been derived from T cells, B-cell-depleted T cells, or PBMCs.

This clone showed up many times. The germline V gene has CDR1 SGHVS and CDR2 FQNEAQ. After removal of 5 bases from V and 6 bases from J, the junction contained 4 bases not matched to a gene. The CDR3 is made up of 13 amino acids. Per the original methods: Nucleated cell counts were estimated from reference gene primer amplification. TCRdb's table, derived via immunoSEQ multiplex PCR, lists solely in-frame clones and lacks some. V, J and clone size are those of that table, while D and trimming were read from the DNA. This table holds 65,000 to 85,000 clones, 87% found once. The rearrangement links TRBV7-8 to TRBJ2-7; 10 nucleotides line up with TRBD1. The TCR originated in a young woman with acute or convalescent COVID-19. Sample: peripheral blood. The CDR3 DNA follows: TGTGCCAGCAGCCCCGGGACAGGGGCCGAGCAGTACTTC. Amino acids: CASSPGTGAEQYF.